The next 32 T cell receptor beta chains were all read from a single sample in a study of blood T cells in healthy people across ages. Primers used in a second PCR of about 7 to 12 cycles were a sample-barcoded 5' primer and a J-beta primer mix. TCRdb reprocessed the 5' RACE reads with MiXCR, giving one entry per CDR3 protein. The sample consists of some 750,000 distinct CDR3 sequences, roughly 20% of them appearing once. Sequencing was performed on blood. The receptors originated from a man aged 65 to 85 in good health.

V usage is TRBV20-1 and J usage is TRBJ2-3; TRBD2 is a possible D gene (6 bases). CDR3 length: 14 residues. V lost 0 bases and J lost 2, with 9 bases in between. Germline V gene lookup returns CDR1 DFQATT and CDR2 SNEGSKA (reference sequence). CDR3 residues: CSARDRTTTDTQYF. The CDR3 DNA reads as TGCAGTGCTAGAGACAGGACTACCACAGATACGCAGTATTTT.

The rearrangement links TRBV5-1 to TRBJ2-5; D possibly corresponds to TRBD1 (5 bases). The length of the CDR3 is 17 residues. The V gene's germline CDR1 is SGHRS and CDR2 YFSETQ. Trimming took 4 bases from V and 1 from J, leaving 20 bases between them. The CDR3 spells CASSPFPPDSIQETQYF. The CDR3 nucleotides are TGCGCCAGCAGCCCCTTCCCTCCAGACAGCATCCAAGAGACCCAGTACTTC.

This clonotype was picked up a small number of times. The V call is TRBV3-1, the J call TRBJ1-1, with D possibly matching TRBD1 (5 bases). CDR1 and CDR2 from the germline V gene are LGHDT and YNNKEL (reference sequence). CDR3 size: 14 residues. V was shortened by 8 bases and J by 1 base, with 14 bases between the two germline ends. CDR3 in DNA: TGTGCCAGCTGTTGGGGGAATTCGAACACTGAAGCTTTCTTT. This encodes CASCWGNSNTEAFF.

This clonotype has a handful of counts. The chain recombines TRBV11-2 with TRBJ2-1; 7 nucleotides align to TRBD1. Germline V gives CDR1 SGHAT, CDR2 FQNNGV. The CDR3 is made up of 16 amino acids. Trimming at V came to 3 bases and at J to 1 base, leaving 6 bases not matched to a gene. The CDR3 DNA follows: TGTGCCAGCAGCTTTGCTATGACAGGGTCCTACAATGAGCAGTTCTTC. Translated, it gives CASSFAMTGSYNEQFF.

The genes are TRBV20-1 and TRBJ2-5; 7 bases line up with TRBD2. Germline assignment: CDR1 DFQATT and CDR2 SNEGSKA (reference sequence). The CDR3 length is 15 residues. V lost 5 bases to trimming and J lost 0 bases; unmatched junction nucleotides: 9. CDR3 loop: CSAGPGGRNQETQYF. The CDR3 DNA follows: TGCAGTGCTGGCCCGGGGGGACGCAACCAAGAGACCCAGTACTTC.

On this clonotype itself: A read error is possible here, since a much larger clone lies one base away. This chain's CDR3 is CASRPRGTGGNYGCTF. CDR3 bases: TGTGCCAGCAGGCCAAGGGGGACAGGGGGCAACTATGGCTGCACCTTC. This chain links TRBV12-3 or TRBV12-4 with TRBJ1-2; 12 positions match TRBD1. This CDR3 contains 16 residues.

This clonotype showed up many times. The rearrangement uses TRBV12-3 or TRBV12-4 and TRBJ2-1; 15 positions agree with TRBD2. The closer fit of TRBJ2-5 to the DNA end suggests the J call may be wrong. This CDR3 is 16 amino acids long. The CDR3 nucleotides read TGTGCCAGCAGTTCGAGGACTAGCGGGGGGGTAAAGACCCAGTACTTC. This translates into CASSSRTSGGVKTQYF.

This clonotype was picked up a small number of times. The V and J genes are TRBV29-1 and TRBJ1-5; TRBD1 matches 8 bases. This CDR3 spans 14 amino acids. V dropped 5 bases and J dropped 4; count of bases not matched to a gene: 7. Looked up from germline, CDR1 is SQVTM and CDR2 is ANQGSEA. CDR3 bases: TGCAGCGTTCACACAGGGGGTCGGAATCAGCCCCAGCATTTT. Protein product: CSVHTGGRNQPQHF.

V and J are TRBV20-1 and TRBJ2-1; 9 nucleotides align to TRBD1. Trimming cost V 6 bases and J 0 bases; bases outside gene matches: 9. Germline loops: CDR1 DFQATT, CDR2 SNEGSKA (reference sequence). There are 16 residues in the CDR3. This CDR3 is CSAWGPDRGSYNEQFF. The CDR3 DNA reads as TGCAGTGCCTGGGGCCCGGACAGGGGCTCCTACAATGAGCAGTTCTTC.

This clonotype was picked up a small number of times. Written as DNA, the CDR3 is TGCAGCGTTGAGGGACCAGAGACCCAGTACTTC. It yields the protein CSVEGPETQYF. The chain employs TRBV29-1 and TRBJ2-5, with D perhaps assigned TRBD1 or TRBD2 (5 bases each). Trimming shortened V by 3 bases and J by 4 bases, and 6 bases separated the two germline ends. The CDR3 extends over 11 amino acids. Germline V gene sequence: CDR1 SQVTM, CDR2 ANQGSEA.

A few counts support this clonotype. J is TRBJ1-4 and V is TRBV12-3 or TRBV12-4, with 7 positions matching TRBD1. V was clipped by 5 bases and J by 5 bases; unmatched bases: 8. CDR3 length: 15 amino acids. The CDR3 DNA follows: TGTGCCAGCAGTGCCCCGGGACAGATAAATGAAAAACTGTTTTTT. Protein sequence: CASSAPGQINEKLFF.

This chain connects TRBV20-1 to TRBJ2-7, with D maybe TRBD1 (6 bases). CDR1 and CDR2 (germline): DFQATT, SNEGSKA (reference sequence). The CDR3 runs 13 residues. V was trimmed by 4 bases and J by 0 bases, leaving 10 bases between them. The CDR3 spells CSAKGDTSYEQYV. The CDR3 DNA reads TGCAGTGCTAAGGGGGACACCTCCTACGAGCAGTACGTC.

This clonotype was counted between two and nine times. This chain uses TRBV5-1 with TRBJ2-7, with a possible D match to TRBD1 (6 bases). The V gene lost 4 bases and the J gene lost 2 bases, with 10 bases spanning the gap. The CDR3 runs 13 residues. Germline-derived CDR1 and CDR2 are SGHRS and YFSETQ. In nucleotides, the CDR3 is TGCGCCAGCAGCCCTGGGGACACCTACGAGCAGTACGTC. Protein product: CASSPGDTYEQYV.

This clonotype was counted many times. This chain links TRBV12-3 or TRBV12-4 with TRBJ1-1; D is uncertain. This CDR3 is built from 16 residues. With 7 bases removed from V and 4 bases from J, the gap between germline ends came to 22 bases. The CDR3 here is CASTDPGGVKSTEAFF. DNA of the CDR3: TGTGCCAGCACCGACCCCGGTGGGGTGAAGAGCACTGAAGCTTTCTTT.

The sample holds a few counts of this clonotype. This sequence joins TRBV6-1 and TRBJ1-4; 10 bases are shared with TRBD1. This CDR3 is 18 amino acids long. Germline-derived CDR1 and CDR2 are MNHNS and SASEGT. Trimming cost V 6 bases and J 1 base; bases outside gene matches: 11. CDR3 nucleotide sequence: TGTGCCAGCAGGAGACAGGGGGCCTCAGGTTTAACTAATGAAAAACTGTTTTTT. As protein: CASRRQGASGLTNEKLFF.

The chain has TRBV3-1 and TRBJ2-3, with 9 bases identical to TRBD2. CDR1 LGHDT and CDR2 YNNKEL come from the germline V gene (reference sequence). The CDR3 has 17 amino acids. V lost 4 bases, J lost 2 bases, and 10 bases stayed unmatched. The CDR3: CASSRSGGSPLTDTQYF. CDR3 DNA: TGTGCCAGCAGCCGGAGCGGGGGGTCACCGCTCACAGATACGCAGTATTTT.

This chain connects TRBV28 to TRBJ1-5, with TRBD1 matching 8 bases. Losses at the gene ends were 11 bases for V and 4 bases for J; bases not matched to a gene: 13. The CDR3 runs to 15 residues. Germline CDR1 reads MDHEN; CDR2 reads SYDVKM. For the CDR3, the DNA is TGTGCCGGCTATCATCAGGGGGCCCCTAATCAGCCCCAGCATTTT. Amino acids: CAGYHQGAPNQPQHF. The full variable domain, rest sourced from reference TRBV28 and TRBJ1-5, is DVKVTQSSRYLVKRTGEKVFLECVQDMDHENMFWYRQDPGLGLRLIYFSYDVKMKEKGDIPEGYSVSREKKERFSLILESASTNQTSMYLCAGYHQGAPNQPQHFGDGTRLSIL.

This clonotype was counted only a few times. The J gene is TRBJ1-4, the V gene TRBV7-7; TRBD1 might be the D (5 bases). The CDR3 covers 13 residues. Looked up from germline, CDR1 is SSHAT and CDR2 is FNYEAQ (reference sequence). Trimming shortened V by 4 bases and J by 8 bases, and 11 bases separated the two germline ends. The CDR3 region has the DNA TGTGCCAGCAGCTGGCGTCCAGGGGAAAAACTGTTTTTT. Its protein is CASSWRPGEKLFF.

The J gene is TRBJ2-1, the V gene TRBV6-2 or TRBV6-3, with D perhaps given as TRBD1 or TRBD2 (5 bases each). The CDR3 contains 16 residues. CDR1 is MNHEY and CDR2 is SVGEGT in the germline V gene. V shed 0 bases and J shed 6 bases, with 15 bases lying between them. CDR3: CASSYSFQGEGNEQFF. The CDR3 DNA follows: TGTGCCAGCAGTTACTCCTTCCAGGGAGAGGGCAATGAGCAGTTCTTC.

The chain employs TRBV9 and TRBJ2-3; TRBD2 aligns across 9 bases. This CDR3 is 15 amino acids long. V was clipped by 3 bases and J by 6 bases; unmatched bases: 8. Germline assignment: CDR1 SGDLS and CDR2 YYNGEE. The CDR3 coding sequence is TGTGCCAGCAGCGCCATAGCGGGGGTGTTTGATACGCAGTATTTT. It codes for CASSAIAGVFDTQYF.

As DNA, the CDR3 is TGTGCCAGCAGTTCTGTGCGCGGGAGGGAAGAGACCCAGTACTTC. Protein product: CASSSVRGREETQYF. The rearrangement joins TRBV12-3 or TRBV12-4 to TRBJ2-5; 9 bases agree with TRBD2. This CDR3 region has 15 residues. V lost 4 bases to trimming and J lost 3 bases; unmatched junction nucleotides: 6.

This clonotype was counted a few times. The CDR3 sequence is CASSQVPRVYEQYV. The CDR3 region has the DNA TGTGCCAGCAGCCAAGTCCCACGGGTATACGAGCAGTACGTC. This chain links TRBV14 with TRBJ2-5, with D uncertain. TRBJ2-7 explains the end of the DNA better; the J call may be wrong. This CDR3 comprises 14 residues. CDR1 SGHDN and CDR2 FVKESK come from the germline V gene.

The chain is built from TRBV5-1 and TRBJ1-4; 9 nucleotides agree with TRBD1. The CDR3 spans 16 residues. Looked up from germline, CDR1 is SGHRS and CDR2 is YFSETQ. The V segment lost 4 bases and the J segment 5 bases; nucleotides outside the gene matches: 9. The CDR3 spells CASSITSGTGNEKLFF. CDR3 bases: TGCGCCAGCAGCATAACATCCGGGACAGGGAATGAAAAACTGTTTTTT.

This clonotype was seen a few times. The CDR3 loop is CASSLAQRGQGGRNTEAFF. CDR3 nucleotide sequence: TGCGCCAGCAGCTTGGCCCAACGCGGACAGGGGGGACGGAACACTGAAGCTTTCTTT. The chain couples TRBV5-1 to TRBJ1-1; TRBD1 matches at 10 bases. The trim removed 0 bases at V and 1 base at J, leaving 12 bases unmatched. In germline, CDR1 is SGHRS, CDR2 YFSETQ. CDR3 length equals 19 residues.

This clonotype has at least ten counts. The CDR3 is CASSLMDRSYEKLFF. The CDR3 DNA sequence: TGTGCCAGCAGCTTAATGGACAGGAGTTACGAAAAACTGTTTTTT. The gene calls are TRBV7-9 and TRBJ1-4; 7 bases agree with TRBD1. Germline CDR1 and CDR2: SEHNR and FQNEAQ (reference sequence). The CDR3 consists of 15 residues. With 2 bases clipped from V and 8 bases from J, the junction kept 8 bases outside the gene matches. Full variable domain (rest looked up from reference TRBV7-9 and TRBJ1-4): DTGVSQNPRHKITKRGQNVTFRCDPISEHNRLYWYRQTLGQGPEFLTYFQNEAQLEKSRLLSDRFSAERPKGSFSTLEIQRTEQGDSAMYLCASSLMDRSYEKLFFGSGTQLSVL.

The V gene is TRBV3-1, the J gene TRBJ2-5; D may be TRBD1 (5 bases). The tail of the sequence fits TRBJ2-7 better, so the J call may be wrong. Looked up from germline, CDR1 is LGHDT and CDR2 is YNNKEL (reference sequence). This CDR3 is built from 15 residues. CDR3 coding DNA: TGTGCCAGCAGCCAAGAACCGGACACCTTCTACGAGCAGTACTTC. Encoded protein: CASSQEPDTFYEQYF.

This clonotype was counted only a few times. This CDR3 reads CASSLRQAYNEQFF. For the CDR3, the DNA is TGTGCCAGCAGTCTTAGGCAGGCTTACAATGAGCAGTTCTTC. J is TRBJ2-1 and V is TRBV12-3 or TRBV12-4; D unclear. The V and J ends lost 5 bases and 4 bases respectively, with 12 bases between them. This CDR3 comprises 14 residues.

This clonotype was recorded a few times. The chain is built from TRBV7-2 and TRBJ2-3; possible D gene TRBD1, 5 bases. Germline lookup yields CDR1 SGHTA and CDR2 FQGNSA. V was shortened by 4 bases and J by 6 bases, with 14 bases between the two germline ends. CDR3 length: 14 residues. CDR3 sequence: CASSSDSWTDTQYF. The CDR3 DNA follows: TGTGCCAGCAGCTCTGACAGTTGGACGGATACGCAGTATTTT.

This clonotype has just one count. V gene TRBV10-3 combines with J gene TRBJ2-5; 7 nucleotides line up with TRBD1. The CDR3 is made up of 15 amino acids. Germline CDR1 is ENHRY and CDR2 is SYGVKD. The V gene end was trimmed by 0 bases and the J gene end by 6 bases; junction bases not matched to a gene: 7. CDR3 amino acids: CAISESTGTPQTQYF. The DNA for the CDR3 is TGTGCCATCAGTGAGTCGACAGGGACCCCCCAGACCCAGTACTTC.

This clonotype appeared a few times. The J gene is TRBJ1-1, the V gene TRBV5-1, with 11 bases identical to TRBD1. The trim removed 4 bases at V and 1 base at J, leaving 6 bases unmatched. Per the germline V gene, CDR1 is SGHRS and CDR2 is YFSETQ. The CDR3 spans 16 residues. Here the CDR3 DNA reads TGCGCCAGCAGCCCCGGACAGGGGGCGGCGAACACTGAAGCTTTCTTT. Amino acids: CASSPGQGAANTEAFF.

The chain links TRBV28 to TRBJ2-6; D perhaps matches TRBD1 (5 bases). This CDR3 is built from 16 residues. Germline V gives CDR1 MDHEN, CDR2 SYDVKM. Trimming removed 4 bases from V and 0 bases from J, with 10 bases in between. The CDR3 sequence: CASSSDSLSGANVLTF. The DNA of the CDR3 is TGTGCCAGCAGTTCAGACAGCCTCTCTGGGGCCAACGTCCTGACTTTC.

This clonotype was detected ten times or more. The chain has TRBV18 and TRBJ2-7; D call uncertain. V lost 5 bases and J lost 0, with 5 bases in between. The CDR3 spans 12 residues. The germline CDR1 and CDR2 sequences are KGHSH and LQKENI. The CDR3 here is CASSSHSYEQYV. The CDR3 DNA is TGTGCCAGCTCATCCCACTCCTACGAGCAGTACGTC.